This T cell receptor beta chain was obtained from a study of cytomegalovirus exposure and HLA in healthy donors. Study-level points and caveats: Researchers reported in a later analysis that a missense DCLRE1C variant was tied to TCR beta V- and J-gene trimming. In an earlier analysis, about 87% or about 30%: the productive usage of most TCR beta V segments.

PCR amplification relied on 60 Vbeta primers (plus 13 Jbeta primers). TCRdb's table, derived via immunoSEQ multiplex PCR, lists solely in-frame clones and lacks some. Among 130,000 to 150,000 clones, about 82% were seen once, and the ten largest hold approximately 3%. This clone appeared once. Its target is unknown. Samples came from healthy bone marrow donors. At the time of sampling, donors were nominally healthy, though unrecorded immune exposures were likely. The CDR3 covers 13 residues. The germline V gene encodes CDR1 MGHRA and CDR2 YSYEKL. V shed 8 bases and J shed 5 bases, with 15 bases lying between them.

V gene TRBV4-1 combines with J gene TRBJ2-5; D is perhaps TRBD2 (6 bases). The source material was PBMCs. The receptor's source is a male donor in good health and CMV-seronegative. CDR3 nucleotides: TGCGCCAGCTCCCTCTCGGAGGGGGAGACCCAGTACTTC. Protein: CASSLSEGETQYF.